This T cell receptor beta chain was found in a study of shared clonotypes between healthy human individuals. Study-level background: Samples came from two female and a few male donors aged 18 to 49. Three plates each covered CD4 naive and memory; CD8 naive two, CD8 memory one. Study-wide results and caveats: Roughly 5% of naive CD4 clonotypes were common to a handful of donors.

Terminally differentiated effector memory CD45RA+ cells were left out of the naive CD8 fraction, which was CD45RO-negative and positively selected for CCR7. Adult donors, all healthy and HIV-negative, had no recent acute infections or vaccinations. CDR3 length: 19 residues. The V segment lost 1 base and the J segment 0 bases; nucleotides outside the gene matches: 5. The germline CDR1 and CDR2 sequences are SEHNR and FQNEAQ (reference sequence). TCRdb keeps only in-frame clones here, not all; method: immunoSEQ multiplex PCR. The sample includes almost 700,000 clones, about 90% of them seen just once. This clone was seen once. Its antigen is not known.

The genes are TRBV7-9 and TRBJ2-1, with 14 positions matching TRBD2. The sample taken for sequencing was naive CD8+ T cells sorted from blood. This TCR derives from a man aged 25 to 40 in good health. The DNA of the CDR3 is TGTGCCAGCAGCTTAGTGGGACTAGCGGGAGCCGCCTCCTACAATGAGCAGTTCTTC. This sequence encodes CASSLVGLAGAASYNEQFF.